These 3 T cell receptor beta chains came from one sample sequenced in a study of cytomegalovirus exposure and HLA in healthy donors (dated by TCRdb to the late 2010s). The receptor library was made with the immunoSEQ multiplex PCR assay. A mixture of 60 forward primers for TCR Vbeta segments and 13 reverse primers for TCR Jbeta segments was used in the multiplex PCR. TCRdb re-hosts the immuneACCESS table, in-frame sequences only. Its copies lack some clones; in the studies checked, an unresolved V gene accounts for under half of them, and the cause for the rest is not known. The sample table holds about 130,000 clones, of which over 50% were seen once. Under 2% of the sample is taken by the ten largest. Input material: PBMCs. Receptor source: a human donor in good health.

V is TRBV18 and J is TRBJ2-7; 7 bases align to TRBD2. V trimming: 3 bases; J trimming: 1 base; junction bases outside the gene matches: 3. CDR1 KGHSH and CDR2 LQKENI come from the germline V gene. The CDR3 runs 14 residues. CDR3 loop: CASSPGGRSYEQYF. The CDR3 nucleotides read TGTGCCAGCTCACCGGGCGGGAGATCCTACGAGCAGTACTTC.

This chain joins TRBV19 and TRBJ1-1; no reliable D call. The CDR3 has 15 amino acids. CDR1 and CDR2 from the germline V gene are LNHDA and SQIVND (reference sequence). V lost 0 bases and J lost 0, with 8 bases in between. CDR3 in amino acids: CASSIEGGLNTEAFF. The CDR3 DNA sequence: TGTGCCAGTAGTATAGAAGGCGGATTGAACACTGAAGCTTTCTTT.

Written as DNA, the CDR3 is TGCGCCAGCAGCCCGGGACTAGCGGGAAATGAGCAGTTCTTC. Its protein is CASSPGLAGNEQFF. V usage is TRBV4-1 and J usage is TRBJ2-1, with TRBD2 matching over 13 bases. This CDR3 comprises 14 residues. V dropped 4 bases and J dropped 7; count of bases not matched to a gene: 1. The germline gives CDR1 MGHRA, CDR2 YSYEKL.